What follows are 17 T cell receptor beta chains derived from one specimen sequenced in a study of kidney transplant recipient with SARS-CoV-2 infection. From the reads, TCRdb called clonotypes with MiXCR, one entry per CDR3 protein. The table includes about 250,000 distinct CDR3 sequences, 29% detected once. The sequenced sample was a blood sample, obtained at baseline and between days 110 and 120 from a kidney transplant recipient. The receptor source for this set is a male patient in his 30s who had COVID-19 and was a kidney transplant recipient. Some of the T cells might come from the graft donor.

To note about this clonotype: Possible read error: a much larger clone is one base away. This chain uses TRBV11-3 with TRBJ1-2; weak D call: TRBD1 (5 bases). Germline-derived CDR1 and CDR2 are SGHNT and YENEEA. This CDR3 spans 13 amino acids. CDR3 residues: CANSFDSRYGYTF. CDR3 nucleotides: TGTGCCAACAGCTTTGACAGCCGCTATGGCTACACCTTC. Supplemented by reference TRBV11-3 and TRBJ1-2, the full variable domain reads EAGVVQSPRYKIIEKKQPVAFWCNPISGHNTLYWYLQNLGQGPELLIRYENEEAVDDSQLPKDRFSAERLKGVDSTLKIQPAELGDSAVYLCANSFDSRYGYTFGSGTRLTVV.

This clonotype was counted between two and nine times. The rearrangement joins TRBV9 to TRBJ2-1; D is perhaps TRBD1 (7 bases). Trimming pared 3 bases from V and 8 bases from J, leaving 15 bases between. CDR3 size: 14 residues. Looked up from germline, CDR1 is SGDLS and CDR2 is YYNGEE. CDR3 nucleotide sequence: TGTGCCAGCAGCGGTGGAGGGGGCCCCGATGAGCAGTTCTTC. Translation: CASSGGGGPDEQFF. Together with reference TRBV9 and TRBJ2-1, the CDR3 gives the full variable domain: DSGVTQTPKHLITATGQRVTLRCSPRSGDLSVYWYQQSLDQGLQFLIQYYNGEERAKGNILERFSAQQFPDLHSELNLSSLELGDSALYFCASSGGGGPDEQFFGPGTRLTVL.

This clonotype showed up many times. The rearrangement joins TRBV7-3 to TRBJ2-1; 9 bases are a match to TRBD1. The V and J ends lost 4 bases and 0 bases, in that order; junction bases with no gene match: 4. Per the germline V gene, CDR1 is SGHTA and CDR2 is FQGTGA. The CDR3 runs 16 residues. Here the CDR3 reads CASSSGTGSSYNEQFF. CDR3 DNA sequence: TGTGCCAGCAGCTCAGGGACAGGGAGCTCCTACAATGAGCAGTTCTTC.

On this clonotype itself: A much larger clone differs by one base, so this may be a read error. The chain couples TRBV6-2 or TRBV6-3 to TRBJ1-1; D unresolved. With 8 bases removed from V and 0 bases from J, the gap between germline ends came to 16 bases. The length of the CDR3 is 15 residues. CDR1 MNHEY and CDR2 SVGEGT come from the germline V gene. CDR3 coding DNA: TGTGCCAGCGGTGACGGGGTAATTATGAACACTGAAGCTTTCTTT. It encodes CASGDGVIMNTEAFF.

This clonotype occurred many times. The V call is TRBV29-1, the J call TRBJ2-7, with TRBD1 matching over 8 bases. Germline trimming cut 6 bases from V and 5 bases from J; bases unmatched to any gene: 9. Germline values: CDR1 SQVTM, CDR2 ANQGSEA. The CDR3 contains 13 residues. The CDR3: CSVRGTGLHEQYF. The CDR3 bases are TGCAGCGTGCGTGGGACAGGTCTGCACGAGCAGTACTTC.

This clonotype was observed many times. The chain couples TRBV20-1 to TRBJ2-7; 12 nucleotides align to TRBD2. In germline, CDR1 is DFQATT, CDR2 SNEGSKA (reference sequence). This CDR3 has 16 amino acids. J was trimmed by 1 base and V by 1 base; bases with no gene match: 5. CDR3 loop: CSARGTSGVFSYEQYF. The DNA for the CDR3 is TGCAGTGCTAGAGGGACTAGCGGGGTATTTTCCTACGAGCAGTACTTC.

This clonotype was seen at least ten times. The chain employs TRBV9 and TRBJ1-1, with D uncertain. The CDR3 covers 16 residues. V was clipped by 1 base and J by 1 base, with 14 bases between them. Germline values: CDR1 SGDLS, CDR2 YYNGEE. The CDR3 DNA reads TGTGCCAGCAGCGTAATTAAGCACACGGAGAACACTGAAGCTTTCTTT. Translation: CASSVIKHTENTEAFF. Full variable domain (remainder filled in from reference TRBV9 and TRBJ1-1): DSGVTQTPKHLITATGQRVTLRCSPRSGDLSVYWYQQSLDQGLQFLIQYYNGEERAKGNILERFSAQQFPDLHSELNLSSLELGDSALYFCASSVIKHTENTEAFFGQGTRLTVV.

This clonotype was found many times. The rearrangement joins TRBV6-5 to TRBJ2-2; D not certain. V was cut by 5 bases and J by 3 bases, with 7 bases left in between. This CDR3 has 13 amino acids. Germline CDR1 is MNHEY and CDR2 is SVGAGI. Here the CDR3 DNA reads TGTGCCAGCAGTGAGAGAGACACCGGGGAGCTGTTTTTT. Its protein product is CASSERDTGELFF.

In its sample, this clonotype was seen many times. The chain uses TRBV3-1 and TRBJ2-7; weak D call: TRBD1 (6 bases). V was trimmed by 4 bases and J by 0 bases, leaving 19 bases between them. Germline CDR1 and CDR2: LGHDT and YNNKEL (reference sequence). The CDR3 extends over 17 amino acids. The CDR3 region is CASSLELRTGLSYEQYF. In nucleotides, the CDR3 is TGTGCCAGCAGCCTAGAATTACGAACAGGGCTCTCCTACGAGCAGTACTTC.

This clonotype has ten or more counts. The chain is built from TRBV4-3 and TRBJ1-1; 11 bases fit TRBD1. V lost 6 bases to trimming and J lost 5 bases; unmatched junction nucleotides: 5. The CDR3 is made up of 14 amino acids. The germline V gene has CDR1 LGHNA and CDR2 YSLEER. The CDR3 DNA reads as TGCGCCAGCAGTCCCGGGACAGGGGGAACTGAAGCTTTCTTT. Its protein is CASSPGTGGTEAFF.

Regarding this clonotype: It may be a read error: a sequence one base away is much more abundant. V usage is TRBV21-1 and J usage is TRBJ1-5; TRBD1 is the table's D call and was not checked against the DNA. TRBV21-1 is a recognized pseudogene. This CDR3 region has 20 residues. CDR3: CASSKDPNWTGGIKNQPQHF. CDR3 nucleotide sequence: TGTGCCAGCAGCAAAGACCCCAACTGGACAGGGGGCATAAAAAATCAGCCCCAGCATTTT.

This clonotype was counted only a few times. The CDR3 reads CASSQDGGGVETQYF. In DNA, the CDR3 is TGCGCCAGCAGCCAAGATGGTGGGGGCGTAGAGACCCAGTACTTC. The chain employs TRBV4-1 and TRBJ2-5; the D gene is possibly TRBD1 (6 bases). This CDR3 has 15 residues. V was trimmed by 0 bases and J by 4 bases, leaving 12 bases between them. In germline, CDR1 is MGHRA, CDR2 YSYEKL.

Comment on this clonotype: One end of the junction fails to match germline, which may point to a read error. The chain has TRBV13 and TRBJ2-5; the D gene could be TRBD1 or TRBD2 (5 bases each). Germline CDR1 PRHDT, CDR2 FYEKMQ (reference sequence). The CDR3 totals 15 residues. Here the CDR3 reads CASSSRGRVGETRYF. The DNA of the CDR3 is TGTGCCAGCAGCTCCCGGGGCAGGGTTGGAGAGACCCGGTACTTC.

On this clonotype: It may be a read error: a sequence one base away is much more abundant. V is TRBV20-1 and J is TRBJ1-5, with 7 bases fitting TRBD1. CDR1 is DFQATT and CDR2 is SNEGSKA in the germline V gene (reference sequence). This CDR3 comprises 13 residues. DNA of the CDR3: TGCAGTGCAACAGGGGCGAGAAATCAGCCCCATCATTTT. It is translated as CSATGARNQPHHF.

This clonotype came up many times. The chain joins TRBV7-9 to TRBJ1-6; 8 positions agree with TRBD1. Germline V gene sequence: CDR1 SEHNR, CDR2 FQNEAQ (reference sequence). The CDR3 spans 16 residues. After removal of 1 base from V and 4 bases from J, the junction contained 3 bases not matched to a gene. CDR3 protein: CASSLGQGFYNSPLHF. DNA of the CDR3: TGTGCCAGCAGCTTAGGACAGGGGTTTTATAATTCACCCCTCCACTTT.

Of note for this clonotype: This may come from a read error, since a much larger clone is one base off. The rearrangement joins TRBV13 to TRBJ2-2; D call uncertain. Trimming shortened V by 2 bases and J by 6 bases, and 16 bases separated the two germline ends. The CDR3 is 16 amino acids. The V gene's germline CDR1 is PRHDT and CDR2 FYEKMQ (reference sequence). CDR3 residues: CASSLWQQDNPGELFF. Written as DNA, the CDR3 is TGTGCCAGCAGCTTATGGCAGCAGGATAACCCCGGGGAGCTGTTTTTT.

V and J are TRBV25-1 and TRBJ1-2; D gene ambiguous. Germline V gives CDR1 MGHDK, CDR2 SYGVNS. CDR3 size: 17 residues. Between the trimmed V and J ends, which lost 5 bases and 4 bases, there was a span of 23 bases. CDR3 DNA: TGTGCCAGCAGTATGCGATCAGAACTGGGAAAGACCTATGGCTACACCTTC. Protein product: CASSMRSELGKTYGYTF.